A single count supports the clone carrying this TCR beta chain. CDR3 length: 17 residues. Germline V CDR1 and CDR2: MNHNS, SASEGT. J was trimmed by 5 bases and V by 4 bases; bases with no gene match: 13. The data derive from a study of shared clonotypes between healthy human individuals. Clones were sequenced by immunoSEQ multiplex PCR, and TCRdb holds only the in-frame ones, with some missing. This sample has approximately 640,000 clones, with around 90% found just once. The chain employs TRBV6-1 and TRBJ2-5; TRBD1 matches 10 bases. The TCR comes from a young man in good health. Some clones in this sample may be carry-over from other donors' samples. Sequencing was done on a sample of memory CD8+ T cells from PBMCs. Subset reported: CD45RO+ cells pooled with CCR7-negative TemRA cells. In nucleotides, the CDR3 is TGTGCCAGCAGTGCCTCGGACAGGGGGTTTATCGGGGAGACCCAGTACTTC. Translated: CASSASDRGFIGETQYF.